The 17 T cell receptor beta chains below all came from one sample that was sequenced in a study of blood T cell repertoires in COVID-19 (dated by TCRdb to about 2020). Library method: the immunoSEQ multiplex PCR assay. The immuneACCESS repertoire file appears here via TCRdb, limited to in-frame rearrangements. These files lack a portion of the clones; in checked studies, under half of the deficit traces to unresolved V genes, and the cause of the others is not known. The sample records over 90,000 clones, around four fifths of which are singletons. The ten largest clonotypes hold about 9.6% of the sample. The specimen sequenced was peripheral blood. Receptor source: a man between 60 and 70 years old with active or convalescent COVID-19.

The V gene is TRBV19, the J gene TRBJ2-1; D remains ambiguous. The germline V and J ends were trimmed by 6 bases and 1 base, with 16 bases remaining between them. Germline CDR1 LNHDA, CDR2 SQIVND (reference sequence). The CDR3 has 16 residues. CDR3 sequence (DNA): TGTGCCAGTAGGCGAAAAACTCCCCATTCCTACAATGAGCAGTTCTTC. Its protein product is CASRRKTPHSYNEQFF.

The chain employs TRBV25-1 and TRBJ1-2; D is possibly TRBD1 (6 bases). V was pared by 7 bases and J by 4 bases, with 16 bases between. This CDR3 has 14 residues. The germline gives CDR1 MGHDK, CDR2 SYGVNS. The DNA of the CDR3 is TGTGCCAGCACGGCAGGGGACGGCGTCTATGGCTACACCTTC. This gives the protein CASTAGDGVYGYTF.

This rearrangement joins TRBV7-2 to TRBJ1-2; D is unclear. The ends were cut back, 2 bases at V and 8 bases at J, with 9 bases in the middle. Germline CDR1 and CDR2: SGHTA and FQGNSA. The CDR3 runs to 12 residues. The CDR3 nucleotides are TGTGCCAGCAGCTTACAACCGACAGGCTACACCTTC. Translating it yields CASSLQPTGYTF.

CDR3 sequence (DNA): TGTGCCAGCAGCTGGGCCTTAAATCAGCCCCAGCATTTT. Translating it yields CASSWALNQPQHF. The chain has TRBV6-5 and TRBJ1-5, with no clear D. The CDR3 contains 13 residues. Germline V CDR1 and CDR2: MNHEY, SVGAGI. The V end lost 6 bases, the J end lost 4 bases, and 10 bases lay between the germline ends.

The rearrangement links TRBV6-5 to TRBJ1-3, with D uncertain. This CDR3 region has 15 residues. Per germline, CDR1 MNHEY and CDR2 SVGAGI. Trimming shortened V by 5 bases and J by 0 bases, and 11 bases separated the two germline ends. The CDR3 spells CASSRDLVSGNTIYF. CDR3 coding DNA: TGTGCCAGCAGTCGAGACCTAGTCTCTGGAAACACCATATATTTT.

The chain has TRBV7-2 and TRBJ2-5; tentative D call: TRBD2 (5 bases). With 4 bases removed from V and 5 bases from J, the gap between germline ends came to 20 bases. CDR1 is SGHTA and CDR2 is FQGNSA in the germline V gene. CDR3 length: 16 residues. CDR3 protein: CASSSLVTVIRETQYF. CDR3 DNA sequence: TGTGCCAGCAGCTCACTAGTGACTGTAATTCGGGAGACCCAGTACTTC.

This sequence joins TRBV5-1 and TRBJ2-1, with 11 nucleotides matching TRBD2. J gave up 4 bases and V 7 bases, and 1 base lay outside the gene matches. Looked up from germline, CDR1 is SGHRS and CDR2 is YFSETQ. This CDR3 has 13 amino acids. This CDR3 is CASGTSGYNEQFF. CDR3 nucleotides: TGCGCCAGCGGGACTAGCGGTTACAATGAGCAGTTCTTC.

The rearrangement links TRBV6-5 to TRBJ1-5; TRBD1 agrees at 12 bases. The CDR3 extends over 13 amino acids. The ends lost 10 bases at V and 5 bases at J; junction bases unmatched: 3. Germline values: CDR1 MNHEY, CDR2 SVGAGI. The CDR3 DNA reads as TGTGCCACCGGGACAGGGGGCTATCAGCCCCAGCATTTT. Its protein is CATGTGGYQPQHF.

V gene TRBV7-8 combines with J gene TRBJ2-2; D gene ambiguous. The ends were cut back, 1 base at V and 6 bases at J, with 6 bases in the middle. Germline lookup yields CDR1 SGHVS and CDR2 FQNEAQ. The CDR3 consists of 13 residues. CDR3 coding DNA: TGTGCCAGCAGCTTAGGTCGGGCCGGGGAGCTGTTTTTT. This codes for CASSLGRAGELFF.

The V and J genes are TRBV7-2 and TRBJ2-5; 11 nucleotides agree with TRBD2. The CDR3 is made up of 16 amino acids. The germline gives CDR1 SGHTA, CDR2 FQGNSA. The ends lost 3 bases at V and 4 bases at J; junction bases unmatched: 7. The CDR3 spells CASSLLLAGARETQYF. The CDR3 DNA is TGTGCCAGCAGCTTGTTACTAGCGGGAGCGCGAGAGACCCAGTACTTC.

The rearrangement joins TRBV5-6 to TRBJ1-6, with D perhaps matching TRBD1 (6 bases). V was clipped by 4 bases and J by 14 bases, with 22 bases between them. Germline V gene data show CDR1 as SGHDT and CDR2 as YYEEEE. This CDR3 is 15 amino acids long. CDR3 sequence reads: CASSPGTMIQEALHF. The CDR3 DNA reads TGTGCCAGCAGCCCCGGGACAATGATACAGGAGGCCCTCCACTTT.

The gene calls are TRBV5-4 and TRBJ2-5; tentatively, D is TRBD2 (5 bases). The germline gives CDR1 SGHNT, CDR2 YYREEE (reference sequence). Trimming removed 3 bases from V and 5 bases from J, with 11 bases in between. The CDR3 covers 13 residues. CDR3 loop: CASSSLGDETQYF. CDR3 in DNA: TGTGCCAGCAGCTCCCTGGGAGATGAGACCCAGTACTTC.

V gene TRBV7-9 combines with J gene TRBJ1-2; no definite D call. Germline CDR1 is SEHNR and CDR2 is FQNEAQ (reference sequence). CDR3 length: 14 residues. V dropped 1 base and J dropped 2 bases, with 8 bases sitting between them. The CDR3 DNA reads TGTGCCAGCAGCTTAGAGGCGGGAAACTATGGCTACACCTTC. Translation: CASSLEAGNYGYTF.

The genes are TRBV19 and TRBJ1-1, with D perhaps TRBD1 (5 bases). V shed 4 bases and J shed 4 bases, with 7 bases lying between them. Germline CDR1 reads LNHDA; CDR2 reads SQIVND (reference sequence). This CDR3 spans 12 amino acids. The CDR3 DNA follows: TGTGCCAGTAGTACCAGGGCCACTGAAGCTTTCTTT. It codes for CASSTRATEAFF. Variable domain in full (rest from reference TRBV19 and TRBJ1-1): DGGITQSPKYLFRKEGQNVTLSCEQNLNHDAMYWYRQDPGQGLRLIYYSQIVNDFQKGDIAEGYSVSREKKESFPLTVTSAQKNPTAFYLCASSTRATEAFFGQGTRLTVV.

V and J are TRBV6-2 or TRBV6-3 and TRBJ2-1, with TRBD2 matching over 10 bases. The CDR3 length is 15 residues. The germline V gene encodes CDR1 MNHEY and CDR2 SVGEGT. The trim removed 0 bases at V and 4 bases at J, leaving 0 bases unmatched. The CDR3 sequence: CASSYSSGRYNEQFF. The CDR3 DNA is TGTGCCAGCAGTTACTCTAGCGGGAGGTACAATGAGCAGTTCTTC.

This clone was observed a handful of times. The CDR3 is CASSYNGAHNSPLHF. CDR3 nucleotides: TGTGCCAGCAGTTACAATGGGGCGCACAATTCACCCCTCCACTTT. This rearrangement joins TRBV6-2 or TRBV6-3 to TRBJ1-6; maybe TRBD1 (5 bases). Germline V gene lookup returns CDR1 MNHEY and CDR2 SVGEGT. This CDR3 has 15 amino acids. Trimming shortened V by 2 bases and J by 7 bases, and 12 bases separated the two germline ends.

V usage is TRBV29-1 and J usage is TRBJ2-5; no clear D. Deletions cut 3 bases from V and 0 bases from J, with 8 bases between. CDR1 and CDR2 from the germline V gene are SQVTM and ANQGSEA. The CDR3 runs to 13 residues. CDR3 bases: TGCAGCGTTGAGGGCCCCGACCAAGAGACCCAGTACTTC. Protein: CSVEGPDQETQYF.